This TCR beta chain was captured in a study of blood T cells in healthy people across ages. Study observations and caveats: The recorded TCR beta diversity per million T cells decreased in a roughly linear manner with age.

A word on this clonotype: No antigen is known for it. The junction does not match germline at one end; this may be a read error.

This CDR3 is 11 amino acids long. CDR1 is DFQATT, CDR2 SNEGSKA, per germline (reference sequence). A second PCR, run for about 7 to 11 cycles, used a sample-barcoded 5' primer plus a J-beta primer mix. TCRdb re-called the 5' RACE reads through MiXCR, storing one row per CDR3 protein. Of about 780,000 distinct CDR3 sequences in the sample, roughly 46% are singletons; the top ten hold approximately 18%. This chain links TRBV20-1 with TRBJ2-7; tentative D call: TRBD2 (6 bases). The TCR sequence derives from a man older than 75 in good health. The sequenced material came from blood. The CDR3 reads CSVVTSYERYF. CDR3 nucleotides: TGCAGTGTCGTCACTAGCTACGAGCGGTACTTC.